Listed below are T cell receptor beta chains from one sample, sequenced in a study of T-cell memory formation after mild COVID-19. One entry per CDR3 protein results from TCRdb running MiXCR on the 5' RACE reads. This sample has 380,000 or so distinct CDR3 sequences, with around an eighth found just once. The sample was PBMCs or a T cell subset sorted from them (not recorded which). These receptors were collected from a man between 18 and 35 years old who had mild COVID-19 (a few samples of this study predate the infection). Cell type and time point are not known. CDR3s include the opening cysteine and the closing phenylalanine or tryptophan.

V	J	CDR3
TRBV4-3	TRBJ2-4	CASSQDRGNIQYF
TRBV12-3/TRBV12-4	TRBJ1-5	CASRPQGSSNQPQHF
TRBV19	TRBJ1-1	CASSTPTVMNTEAFF
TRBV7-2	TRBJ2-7	CASSPQGVAYEQYF
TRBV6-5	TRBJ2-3	CASSTRPGTDTQYF
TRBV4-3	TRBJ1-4	CASSQDWGTTEKLFF
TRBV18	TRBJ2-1	CASSPQRDSYNEQFF
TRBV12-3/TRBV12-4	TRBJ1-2	CASSVGTAYGYTF
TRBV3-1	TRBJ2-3	CASSQPGLPTDTQYF
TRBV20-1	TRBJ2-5	CSASRGAYQETQYF
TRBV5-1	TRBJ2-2	CASSLEWGVTGELFF
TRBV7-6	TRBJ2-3	CASSLGHLGSHTDTQYF
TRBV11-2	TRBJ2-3	CASSDGGLFLADTQYF
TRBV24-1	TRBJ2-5	CATSDLQAGLETQYF
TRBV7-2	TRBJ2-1	CASRPDSSSYNEQFF